The 10 T cell receptor beta chains given below trace back to one sample, sequenced in a study of blood T cells in healthy people across ages. Next came a second PCR, run for about 7 to 12 cycles, which used a sample-barcoded 5' primer along with a J-beta primer mix. From the 5' RACE reads, TCRdb called clonotypes with MiXCR, one entry per CDR3 protein. The data show roughly 500,000 distinct CDR3 sequences, with approximately 25% seen just once and roughly 10% held by the top ten. These data also featured in a second study, about T cells of mothers and their children.

The source material was blood. The source is a boy between 10 and 17 years old in good health.

The rearrangement links TRBV20-1 to TRBJ2-7; 12 positions agree with TRBD2. V gave up 6 bases and J gave up 4 bases; unmatched junction bases: 13. This CDR3 has 16 residues. Per the germline V gene, CDR1 is DFQATT and CDR2 is SNEGSKA (reference sequence). The CDR3 coding sequence is TGCAGTGCAAACCGGCTAGCGGGAGGGACGCAGTACGAGCAGTACTTC. Residues: CSANRLAGGTQYEQYF.

The J gene is TRBJ2-3, the V gene TRBV12-3 or TRBV12-4; 7 nucleotides align to TRBD2. CDR3 length: 15 residues. The V segment lost 7 bases and the J segment 4 bases; nucleotides outside the gene matches: 11. The CDR3 nucleotides are TGTGCCAGCAATTTTAGCGGGCGGAGGGCAGATACGCAGTATTTT. It specifies CASNFSGRRADTQYF.

About this clonotype: One end of the junction is discordant with germline, which a read error may explain. The rearrangement joins TRBV12-3 or TRBV12-4 to TRBJ2-3; 10 nucleotides line up with TRBD2. The CDR3 consists of 15 residues. CDR3 nucleotides: TGTGCCAGCAGTCAGGCTAGCGGGAGCACAGGTACGCAGTATTTT. Protein: CASSQASGSTGTQYF.

The chain couples TRBV9 to TRBJ1-3; weak D call: TRBD1 (5 bases). The CDR3 runs 11 residues. CDR1 is SGDLS and CDR2 is YYNGEE in the germline V gene. The V gene lost 4 bases and the J gene lost 9 bases, with 8 bases spanning the gap. CDR3 nucleotides: TGTGCCAGCAGCCTCGGGGGCACCATATATTTT. It is translated as CASSLGGTIYF.

CDR3 residues: CASRPELAGVGYNEQFF. CDR3 nucleotide sequence: TGTGCCAGCAGACCGGAACTAGCGGGAGTAGGTTACAATGAGCAGTTCTTC. The rearrangement links TRBV7-2 to TRBJ2-5; 11 bases map to TRBD2. The end of the DNA is better explained by TRBJ2-1, so the J call may be wrong. Germline CDR1 is SGHTA and CDR2 is FQGNSA. This CDR3 region has 17 residues.

The chain combines TRBV7-9 with TRBJ1-6; a weak D match, TRBD1 (5 bases). The germline gives CDR1 SEHNR, CDR2 FQNEAQ (reference sequence). Trimming left V 1 base short and J 9 bases short, with 13 bases between. CDR3 size: 15 residues. CDR3 in DNA: TGTGCCAGCAGCTTAGGAGGGGTACGGGGTTCACCCCTCCACTTT. Protein sequence: CASSLGGVRGSPLHF.

This clonotype was seen a few times. The chain is built from TRBV7-6 and TRBJ2-5, with 7 bases identical to TRBD2. The CDR3 covers 17 residues. The trim removed 4 bases at V and 4 bases at J, leaving 15 bases unmatched. Germline lookup yields CDR1 SGHVS and CDR2 FNYEAQ. The CDR3 DNA reads TGTGCCAGCAGCTCTGCTCTGGCGGGGGTGGATCTAGAGACCCAGTACTTC. As protein: CASSSALAGVDLETQYF.

V gene TRBV28 combines with J gene TRBJ2-3; the D gene is possibly TRBD2 (5 bases). The germline CDR1 and CDR2 sequences are MDHEN and SYDVKM. V dropped 11 bases and J dropped 0 bases, with 9 bases sitting between them. The CDR3 length is 12 residues. DNA of the CDR3: TGTGCCTTCGGGAAGAGCACAGATACGCAGTATTTT. This translates into CAFGKSTDTQYF.

This clonotype was recorded at least ten times. This chain links TRBV29-1 with TRBJ2-7; a weak D match, TRBD1 (6 bases). The CDR3 has 14 amino acids. Per germline, CDR1 SQVTM and CDR2 ANQGSEA. V lost 7 bases, J lost 0 bases, and 16 bases lay in between. CDR3 DNA: TGCAGCGCCATCGGCCAGGGGAGCTCCTACGAGCAGTACTTC. Translating gives CSAIGQGSSYEQYF.

Only a few counts were recorded for this clonotype. The CDR3 DNA sequence: TGTGCCAGCAGTCCCACTAGCGGGGAGGGAGAGACCCAGTACTTC. This gives the protein CASSPTSGEGETQYF. The V gene is TRBV27, the J gene TRBJ2-5, with 10 bases identical to TRBD2. This CDR3 has 15 residues. Trimming took 5 bases from V and 4 from J; bases not matched to a gene: 7. CDR1 and CDR2 (germline): MNHEY, SMNVEV (reference sequence).